One sample yielded the 28 T cell receptor beta chains listed below, sequenced in a study of shared T cell receptors in the human thymus. The table came from immunoSEQ multiplex PCR; TCRdb's copy has only in-frame clones and leaves some out. Of under 850,000 clones listed, roughly 90% are singletons. The same sample was also studied in work on human thymus T cells.

The sequenced sample was thymocytes. These receptors were collected from a boy less than two years old with a congenital heart defect.

This clone came up once. This chain connects TRBV7-9 to TRBJ2-7, with D possibly TRBD1 on 6 matching bases. Germline CDR1 and CDR2: SEHNR and FQNEAQ (reference sequence). Trimming stripped 8 bases from V and 6 bases from J, with 14 bases between. CDR3 size: 12 residues. For the CDR3, the DNA is TGTGCCAGCCGGGACATGTCGGTCGAGCAGTACTTC. Amino acid sequence: CASRDMSVEQYF.

The rearrangement uses TRBV5-4 and TRBJ2-7, with TRBD2 matching over 11 bases. The CDR3 spans 15 residues. The trim removed 5 bases at V and 3 bases at J, leaving 7 bases unmatched. In germline, CDR1 is SGHNT, CDR2 YYREEE (reference sequence). CDR3 protein: CASSLRLAGIYEQYF. DNA of the CDR3: TGTGCCAGCAGTCTCCGACTAGCGGGAATCTACGAGCAGTACTTC.

The gene calls are TRBV7-2 and TRBJ1-2; D not certain. The V and J ends lost 5 bases and 4 bases respectively, with 11 bases between them. The CDR3 runs to 13 residues. Germline V gives CDR1 SGHTA, CDR2 FQGNSA. CDR3 region: CASSLDWGYGYTF. Written as DNA, the CDR3 is TGTGCCAGCAGCCTGGACTGGGGCTATGGCTACACCTTC.

A few counts support this clone. The chain has TRBV30 and TRBJ2-7; the match to TRBD2 covers 7 bases. CDR1 and CDR2 (germline): GTSNPN, SVGIG (reference sequence). This CDR3 is built from 13 residues. V dropped 0 bases and J dropped 2; count of bases not matched to a gene: 1. CDR3 region: CAWSVAGPYEQYF. CDR3 DNA: TGTGCCTGGAGTGTAGCGGGACCCTACGAGCAGTACTTC.

The V and J genes are TRBV4-1 and TRBJ1-2; 10 positions match TRBD1. Germline V gene sequence: CDR1 MGHRA, CDR2 YSYEKL. CDR3 size: 15 residues. V was clipped by 4 bases and J by 4 bases; unmatched bases: 6. CDR3 loop: CASSPRDRGRYGYTF. DNA for the CDR3: TGCGCCAGCAGCCCCCGGGACAGGGGTCGCTATGGCTACACCTTC.

The chain has TRBV6-1 and TRBJ2-7; 9 positions agree with TRBD2. CDR3 size: 15 residues. Germline trimming cut 3 bases from V and 3 bases from J; bases unmatched to any gene: 6. The germline V gene has CDR1 MNHNS and CDR2 SASEGT. The CDR3 loop is CASSDRLAEDYEQYF. In DNA, the CDR3 is TGTGCCAGCAGTGACAGACTAGCGGAGGACTACGAGCAGTACTTC.

This chain uses TRBV5-6 with TRBJ1-2; 7 bases fit TRBD1. Germline CDR1 reads SGHDT; CDR2 reads YYEEEE. The CDR3 has 17 residues. J gave up 0 bases and V 0 bases, and 8 bases lay outside the gene matches. CDR3 sequence (DNA): TGTGCCAGCAGCTTGGGGTGGGACAGTTTAACTAACTATGGCTACACCTTC. This sequence encodes CASSLGWDSLTNYGYTF.

The J gene is TRBJ2-3, the V gene TRBV4-1, with 8 bases identical to TRBD2. This CDR3 has 18 residues. Germline lookup yields CDR1 MGHRA and CDR2 YSYEKL. J lost 8 bases, V lost 0 bases, and 16 bases had no gene match. The CDR3 region is CASSQEDETSDKRGTQYF. The CDR3 bases are TGCGCCAGCAGCCAAGAGGACGAGACTAGCGACAAAAGAGGTACGCAGTATTTT.

The V call is TRBV4-1, the J call TRBJ1-1, with 8 bases that match TRBD1. CDR1 is MGHRA, CDR2 YSYEKL, per germline. The ends lost 0 bases at V and 4 bases at J; junction bases unmatched: 13. The CDR3 consists of 18 residues. DNA for the CDR3: TGCGCCAGCAGCCAAGACGCGGACAGGGAGGTTCTGGCCACTGAAGCTTTCTTT. Translating it yields CASSQDADREVLATEAFF.

The V and J genes are TRBV19 and TRBJ2-2, with 12 positions matching TRBD2. The CDR3 runs 19 residues. Germline loops: CDR1 LNHDA, CDR2 SQIVND (reference sequence). After removal of 6 bases from V and 1 base from J, the junction contained 12 bases not matched to a gene. CDR3 nucleotide sequence: TGTGCCAGTAGGGTGAGAGGACTAGCGGGATATAAGAACACCGGGGAGCTGTTTTTT. Its protein product is CASRVRGLAGYKNTGELFF.

The V gene is TRBV2, the J gene TRBJ2-5, with D uncertain. V was pared by 3 bases and J by 4 bases, with 15 bases between. The CDR3 extends over 15 amino acids. Germline-derived CDR1 and CDR2 are SNHLY and FYNNEI. CDR3 sequence (DNA): TGTGCCAGCAGTGATAACTTCCGCGGTCGAGAGACCCAGTACTTC. Translated: CASSDNFRGRETQYF. The full variable domain, completed using reference TRBV2 and TRBJ2-5, is EPEVTQTPSHQVTQMGQEVILRCVPISNHLYFYWYRQILGQKVEFLVSFYNNEISEKSEIFDDQFSVERPDGSNFTLKIRSTKLEDSAMYFCASSDNFRGRETQYFGPGTRLLVL.

This clone was detected only once. The rearrangement uses TRBV6-5 and TRBJ2-7; 9 bases align to TRBD2. The germline gives CDR1 MNHEY, CDR2 SVGAGI. This CDR3 is 15 amino acids long. V gave up 7 bases and J gave up 4 bases; unmatched junction bases: 11. Here the CDR3 reads CASISRGGPLYEQYF. The CDR3 DNA reads as TGTGCCAGCATCTCGCGGGGGGGACCCCTTTACGAGCAGTACTTC.

The chain has TRBV7-8 and TRBJ2-5; 12 bases are shared with TRBD1. V was clipped by 0 bases and J by 4 bases; unmatched bases: 3. The CDR3 has 16 amino acids. Germline V gives CDR1 SGHVS, CDR2 FQNEAQ. The CDR3 nucleotides are TGTGCCAGCAGCTTAGCGGGACAGGGGGCATCAGAGACCCAGTACTTC. This sequence encodes CASSLAGQGASETQYF.

This chain joins TRBV6-1 and TRBJ1-2, with 7 bases lining up with TRBD1. The CDR3 has 13 residues. CDR1 is MNHNS, CDR2 SASEGT, per germline. The CDR3 region is CAALGGQSYGYTF. CDR3 coding DNA: TGTGCAGCACTAGGGGGACAGAGCTATGGCTACACCTTC.

This clone showed up just a few times. The chain carries TRBV28 and TRBJ1-1, with 7 bases lining up with TRBD1. Trimming removed 8 bases from V and 0 bases from J; junction bases left unmatched: 6. The CDR3 is made up of 14 amino acids. Germline V lookup: CDR1 MDHEN, CDR2 SYDVKM. CDR3 residues: CASQLGQLNTEAFF. The CDR3 DNA is TGTGCCAGCCAATTGGGACAGCTGAACACTGAAGCTTTCTTT.

CDR3 loop: CAWRYGELFF. The DNA of the CDR3 is TGTGCCTGGAGGTACGGGGAGCTGTTTTTT. The chain links TRBV30 to TRBJ2-2; D remains unclear. CDR1 GTSNPN and CDR2 SVGIG come from the germline V gene (reference sequence). This CDR3 region has 10 residues. With 3 bases removed from V and 7 bases from J, the gap between germline ends came to 3 bases.

This rearrangement joins TRBV7-2 to TRBJ2-7; tentatively, D is TRBD2 (5 bases). Germline CDR1 reads SGHTA; CDR2 reads FQGNSA. The CDR3 sequence is 16 residues long. Trimming took 5 bases from V and 6 from J, leaving 23 bases between them. CDR3 DNA: TGTGCCAGCAGCGTAGGAGTTAGGCCTGAGGGTGGCGAGCAGTACTTC. It specifies CASSVGVRPEGGEQYF.

This rearrangement joins TRBV5-1 to TRBJ1-5; 8 bases match TRBD1. Trimming at V came to 0 bases and at J to 0 bases, leaving 5 bases not matched to a gene. Germline V lookup: CDR1 SGHRS, CDR2 YFSETQ. There are 17 residues in the CDR3. The CDR3 nucleotides read TGCGCCAGCAGCTTGGGGACAGGGCAGGATAGCAATCAGCCCCAGCATTTT. Its translation: CASSLGTGQDSNQPQHF.

The chain recombines TRBV5-1 with TRBJ2-1; D may be TRBD2 (6 bases). Germline loops: CDR1 SGHRS, CDR2 YFSETQ. CDR3 length: 16 amino acids. V lost 4 bases, J lost 1 base, and 15 bases lay in between. CDR3 nucleotides: TGCGCCAGCAGCCTAGCGCGAGGCGGATCCTACAATGAGCAGTTCTTC. It is translated as CASSLARGGSYNEQFF.

The chain carries TRBV19 and TRBJ2-1; 9 bases fit TRBD2. This CDR3 has 17 residues. The germline gives CDR1 LNHDA, CDR2 SQIVND (reference sequence). Trimming removed 1 base from V and 3 bases from J; junction bases left unmatched: 7. CDR3 in amino acids: CASSIGPAGGHYNEQFF. CDR3 in DNA: TGTGCCAGTAGTATAGGGCCAGCGGGAGGCCACTACAATGAGCAGTTCTTC.

The chain uses TRBV27 and TRBJ2-7; 7 positions agree with TRBD1. This CDR3 has 13 amino acids. The V and J ends lost 3 bases and 3 bases, in that order; junction bases with no gene match: 2. Germline V CDR1 and CDR2: MNHEY, SMNVEV (reference sequence). The CDR3: CASSLQGVYEQYF. The DNA of the CDR3 is TGTGCCAGCAGTTTGCAGGGGGTCTACGAGCAGTACTTC.

The rearrangement uses TRBV13 and TRBJ2-7; 14 bases match TRBD2. Germline V gene sequence: CDR1 PRHDT, CDR2 FYEKMQ (reference sequence). CDR3 length: 17 amino acids. After removal of 1 base from V and 7 bases from J, the junction contained 9 bases not matched to a gene. CDR3 sequence reads: CASSLERGLAGGGEQYF. The DNA of the CDR3 is TGTGCCAGCAGCTTAGAAAGAGGACTAGCGGGAGGTGGGGAGCAGTACTTC.

This rearrangement joins TRBV5-6 to TRBJ1-2; TRBD1 might be the D (6 bases). There are 15 residues in the CDR3. Germline V gene data show CDR1 as SGHDT and CDR2 as YYEEEE. Trimming stripped 2 bases from V and 2 bases from J, with 13 bases between. The CDR3 here is CASSLILQGNYGYTF. CDR3 bases: TGTGCCAGCAGCTTAATCTTACAGGGCAACTATGGCTACACCTTC.

The rearrangement links TRBV28 to TRBJ2-2; the D is unclear. This CDR3 is built from 15 residues. Germline V gives CDR1 MDHEN, CDR2 SYDVKM. Trimming removed 1 base at V and 4 bases at J, with 10 bases between. The CDR3 DNA reads as TGTGCCAGCAGTTTATCGTTCGTTAGCACCGGGGAGCTGTTTTTT. Residues: CASSLSFVSTGELFF.

The chain combines TRBV6-1 with TRBJ1-2, with 8 positions matching TRBD1. V shed 1 base, J shed 2 bases, and the junction held 9 bases outside the gene matches. This CDR3 is 17 amino acids long. Germline V CDR1 and CDR2: MNHNS, SASEGT. This CDR3 reads CASSEGRGRGRNYGYTF. DNA of the CDR3: TGTGCCAGCAGTGAAGGAAGGGGCAGGGGGCGCAACTATGGCTACACCTTC.

A note on this clone: Other DNA sequences from this sample encode an identical CDR3 as well. This chain uses TRBV27 with TRBJ2-7; no firm D call. Trimming left V 3 bases short and J 1 base short, with 13 bases between. There are 15 residues in the CDR3. Per germline, CDR1 MNHEY and CDR2 SMNVEV (reference sequence). For the CDR3, the DNA is TGTGCCAGCAGTTTGTCCGGTACTTATTCCTACGAGCAGTACTTC. Protein sequence: CASSLSGTYSYEQYF.

V usage is TRBV25-1 and J usage is TRBJ2-7; possibly TRBD2 for D (6 bases). The germline V and J ends were trimmed by 5 bases and 6 bases, with 14 bases remaining between them. The CDR3 is made up of 13 amino acids. CDR1 and CDR2 (germline): MGHDK, SYGVNS. The CDR3 DNA reads as TGTGCCAGCAGTAAGGAGGGTACGGGCGAGCAGTACTTC. Amino acid sequence: CASSKEGTGEQYF.

V usage is TRBV10-3 and J usage is TRBJ2-7; D uncertain. The CDR3 totals 12 residues. Deletions cut 0 bases from V and 6 bases from J, with 6 bases between. Germline V lookup: CDR1 ENHRY, CDR2 SYGVKD. The DNA of the CDR3 is TGTGCCATCAGTGAGTCGAGAGGCGAGCAGTACTTC. This translates into CAISESRGEQYF.